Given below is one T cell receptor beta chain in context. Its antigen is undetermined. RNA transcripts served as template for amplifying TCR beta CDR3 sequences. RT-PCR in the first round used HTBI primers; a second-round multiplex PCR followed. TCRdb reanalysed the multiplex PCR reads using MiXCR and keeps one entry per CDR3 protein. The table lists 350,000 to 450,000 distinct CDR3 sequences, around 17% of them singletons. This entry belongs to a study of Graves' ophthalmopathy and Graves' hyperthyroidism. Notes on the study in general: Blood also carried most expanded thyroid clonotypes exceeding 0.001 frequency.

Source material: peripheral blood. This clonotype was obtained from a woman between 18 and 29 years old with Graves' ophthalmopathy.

The CDR3: CAWLGAGYEQYF. CDR3 DNA sequence: TGTGCCTGGCTGGGAGCCGGCTACGAGCAGTACTTC. This chain links TRBV30 with TRBJ2-7; TRBD2 might be the D (5 bases). The length of the CDR3 is 12 residues. V dropped 5 bases and J dropped 3 bases, with 11 bases sitting between them. CDR1 is GTSNPN and CDR2 is SVGIG in the germline V gene (reference sequence).